Listed here are 5 T cell receptor beta chains from one sample, sequenced in a study of PD-1 blockade in classical Hodgkin lymphoma. Produced via immunoSEQ multiplex PCR; TCRdb's table is partial and in-frame only. The sample contains tens of thousands of clones, around 94% of which appear only once. Specified time point: cycle 4 day 1 (C4D1), after five to seven weeks of nivolumab. Exposure to brentuximab vedotin varied, and each patient had relapsed following autologous stem cell transplantation. The starting material was peripheral blood mononuclear cells (PBMCs), obtained before the fourth cycle of nivolumab. All receptors come from a human donor with classical Hodgkin lymphoma.

J is TRBJ2-3 and V is TRBV4-2; 7 nucleotides align to TRBD2. Looked up from germline, CDR1 is LGHNA and CDR2 is YNFKEQ. Losses at the gene ends were 8 bases for V and 0 bases for J; bases not matched to a gene: 8. CDR3 length equals 15 residues. The DNA for the CDR3 is TGTGCCAGCTCTAGAGGAGCGGGGAGCACAGATACGCAGTATTTT. Its protein product is CASSRGAGSTDTQYF.

The CDR3 coding sequence is TGTGCCAGCAGTTTGGGGACTAGCGGGAGGACAATGGGTTACGAGCAGTACTTC. Translated, it gives CASSLGTSGRTMGYEQYF. The V gene is TRBV28, the J gene TRBJ2-7, with TRBD2 identical over 15 bases. The CDR3 sequence is 18 residues long. CDR1 and CDR2 from the germline V gene are MDHEN and SYDVKM. With V trimmed by 3 bases and J by 4 bases, 10 bases remained unmatched.

The chain links TRBV11-2 to TRBJ2-5; D is undetermined. The germline V gene has CDR1 SGHAT and CDR2 FQNNGV. Trimming stripped 0 bases from V and 1 base from J, with 9 bases between. This CDR3 is 15 amino acids long. The CDR3 nucleotides are TGTGCCAGCAGCTTAGATCTGTGGGCCCAAGAGACCCAGTACTTC. Its protein product is CASSLDLWAQETQYF.

The chain uses TRBV19 and TRBJ1-2; D not certain. CDR1 and CDR2 from the germline V gene are LNHDA and SQIVND (reference sequence). The V gene lost 2 bases and the J gene lost 0 bases, with 10 bases spanning the gap. The CDR3 consists of 15 residues. The CDR3 sequence is CASSIPDGSNYGYTF. Written as DNA, the CDR3 is TGTGCCAGTAGTATACCGGACGGGTCTAACTATGGCTACACCTTC.

The chain couples TRBV10-3 to TRBJ2-5, with 10 bases that match TRBD2. Germline CDR1 reads ENHRY; CDR2 reads SYGVKD. This CDR3 comprises 18 residues. The V gene end was trimmed by 4 bases and the J gene end by 0 bases; junction bases not matched to a gene: 11. CDR3 in DNA: TGTGCCATCAGTGGCCTGGGGCTAGCGGGGGATTACCAAGAGACCCAGTACTTC. Protein sequence: CAISGLGLAGDYQETQYF.